The clone carrying this T cell receptor (beta chain) was detected only once. The data belong to a study of blood T cell repertoires in COVID-19. The wider study: Samples of COVID-19 (acute and convalescent) were obtained from the United States, Italy and Spain. PBMCs, B-cell-depleted T cells, or T cells provided the cDNA or gDNA that made up the material.

Germline V CDR1 and CDR2: MNHEY, SVGAGI. This CDR3 is 16 amino acids long. The ends lost 2 bases at V and 6 bases at J; junction bases unmatched: 12. As handled by the study authors: The authors estimated nucleated cell counts from reference gene primer amplification. The method was immunoSEQ multiplex PCR; TCRdb's version includes in-frame clones alone and lacks a portion of them. Clone size and the V and J calls come from that table; the DNA yielded D and trimming. Of roughly 97,000 clones in the sample, more than 70% are singletons; the top ten hold roughly 21%. The source of this sequence is a human donor in a cohort sampled during active COVID-19. The sequencing input was peripheral blood. The chain links TRBV6-5 to TRBJ1-1, with TRBD1 identical over 7 bases. The CDR3 DNA reads TGTGCCAGCAGTTACCTTAAGATAGGGGGCTTCTCTGAAGCTTTCTTT. This codes for CASSYLKIGGFSEAFF.